The 9 T cell receptor beta chains reported below all come from one sample, sequenced in a study of T cells in Graves' hyperthyroidism and ophthalmopathy. RNA transcripts were the template for amplifying TCR beta CDR3 regions. The HTBI primer set was used in a first-round RT-PCR of the TCR CDR3. TCRdb re-called the multiplex PCR reads through MiXCR, storing one row per CDR3 protein. This repertoire shows about 530,000 distinct CDR3 sequences, 17% found once; its top ten account for 17%. The sample consisted of blood. These TCRs come from a woman under 30 with Graves' ophthalmopathy.

This clonotype was seen many times. The chain employs TRBV20-1 and TRBJ2-1; 9 nucleotides line up with TRBD1. Germline V gene sequence: CDR1 DFQATT, CDR2 SNEGSKA (reference sequence). V lost 5 bases and J lost 6; bases outside the gene matches: 11. There are 15 residues in the CDR3. CDR3 sequence: CSARAGGQGFNEQFF. For the CDR3, the DNA is TGCAGTGCTCGAGCCGGGGGACAGGGTTTCAATGAGCAGTTCTTC.

A few counts support this clonotype. J is TRBJ1-6 and V is TRBV20-1; TRBD1 might be the D (5 bases). The CDR3 length is 16 residues. Trimming took off 2 bases at V and 6 bases at J, with 17 bases between the two ends. Germline V gene sequence: CDR1 DFQATT, CDR2 SNEGSKA (reference sequence). The CDR3, as DNA: TGCAGTGCTAGACAAATGAGAACGGGACTTAATTCACCCCTCCACTTT. It yields the protein CSARQMRTGLNSPLHF.

This clonotype has more than one count but fewer than ten. The V call is TRBV5-1, the J call TRBJ1-1; D perhaps matches TRBD1 (5 bases). The CDR3 has 14 residues. The germline V gene encodes CDR1 SGHRS and CDR2 YFSETQ. Trimming stripped 2 bases from V and 9 bases from J, with 17 bases between. CDR3 region: CASSFTGTGPKAFF. The CDR3 DNA reads as TGCGCCAGCAGCTTCACCGGGACCGGGCCGAAAGCTTTCTTT.

There are many counts of this clonotype. The junction departs from germline at one end; a sequencing error may be responsible. The chain joins TRBV3-1 to TRBJ2-7; D is ambiguous. CDR1 LGHDT and CDR2 YNNKEL come from the germline V gene (reference sequence). CDR3 length: 17 amino acids. CDR3: CASSKDTWILGTYEQYF. The CDR3 DNA sequence: TGTGCCAGCAGCAAAGACACATGGATTCTGGGGACCTACGAGCAGTACTTC.

The chain is built from TRBV5-5 and TRBJ2-6, with TRBD2 as a possible D gene (6 bases). The V end was cut by 4 bases, the J end by 0 bases, with 14 bases between. Germline lookup yields CDR1 SGHKS and CDR2 YYEKEE (reference sequence). The length of the CDR3 is 17 residues. In nucleotides, the CDR3 is TGTGCCAGCAGCACCCAGGGACTCCACTCTGGGGCCAACGTCCTGACTTTC. Encoded protein: CASSTQGLHSGANVLTF.

This clonotype was detected a few times. The V gene is TRBV30, the J gene TRBJ2-7; 9 bases match TRBD1. The V gene end was trimmed by 3 bases and the J gene end by 5 bases; junction bases not matched to a gene: 8. Germline V gene lookup returns CDR1 GTSNPN and CDR2 SVGIG (reference sequence). The CDR3 loop spans 14 amino acids. Here the CDR3 DNA reads TGTGCCTGGAGCAGTTGGGACAGGGATCACGAGCAGTACTTC. Its translation: CAWSSWDRDHEQYF.

On this clonotype itself: A much more abundant neighbour one base away suggests this may be a read error. V usage is TRBV12-3 or TRBV12-4 and J usage is TRBJ2-6; D possibly uses TRBD1 or TRBD2 (5 bases each). The CDR3 totals 16 residues. CDR3 sequence: CASSTWGPAGSNVLTF. DNA for the CDR3: TGTGCCAGCAGTACCTGGGGACCGGCTGGGTCCAACGTCCTGACTTTC.

Ten or more counts support this clonotype. J is TRBJ2-1 and V is TRBV20-1; D possibly matches TRBD1 or TRBD2 (5 bases each). Germline V gives CDR1 DFQATT, CDR2 SNEGSKA (reference sequence). V gave up 3 bases and J gave up 0 bases, with 9 bases separating them. There are 14 residues in the CDR3. The CDR3 loop is CSASPGTSYNEQFF. The CDR3 nucleotides read TGCAGTGCTAGTCCGGGGACCTCCTACAATGAGCAGTTCTTC.

The chain combines TRBV19 with TRBJ2-7; 7 bases agree with TRBD1. The CDR3 is 15 residues long. Trimming removed 5 bases from V and 2 bases from J; junction bases left unmatched: 9. Per the germline V gene, CDR1 is LNHDA and CDR2 is SQIVND (reference sequence). This CDR3 is CASSFSGGRTYEQYF. CDR3 bases: TGTGCCAGTAGTTTCTCAGGGGGAAGGACCTACGAGCAGTACTTC.